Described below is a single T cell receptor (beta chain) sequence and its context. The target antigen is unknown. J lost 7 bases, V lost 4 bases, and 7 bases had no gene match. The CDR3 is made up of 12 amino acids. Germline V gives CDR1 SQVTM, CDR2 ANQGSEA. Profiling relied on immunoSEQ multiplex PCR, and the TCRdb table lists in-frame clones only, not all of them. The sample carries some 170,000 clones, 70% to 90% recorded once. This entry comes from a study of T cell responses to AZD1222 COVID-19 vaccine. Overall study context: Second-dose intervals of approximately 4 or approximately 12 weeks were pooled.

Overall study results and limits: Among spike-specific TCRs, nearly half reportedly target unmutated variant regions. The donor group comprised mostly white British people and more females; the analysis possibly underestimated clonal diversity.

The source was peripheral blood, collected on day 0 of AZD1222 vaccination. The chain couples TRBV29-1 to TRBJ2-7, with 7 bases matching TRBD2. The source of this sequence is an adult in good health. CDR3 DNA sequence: TGCAGCGTTGTCTTGGTGGGGGGGGAGCAGTACTTC. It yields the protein CSVVLVGGEQYF.